This record covers a single T cell receptor (beta chain). Its antigen is unknown. This sample is drawn from a study of cytomegalovirus exposure and HLA in healthy donors. Looking at the study overall: In terms of ancestry, the Caucasian-associated cluster contained 81% of the approximately 430 genotyped donors. Findings and caveats of the study: A prior analysis recorded that most TCR beta V segments were productive about 87% or about 30% of the time. The only immune exposure information that was available was CMV serostatus.

A multiplex PCR was run with 60 Vbeta primers and 13 Jbeta primers. The protocol was immunoSEQ multiplex PCR, while the TCRdb copy is restricted to in-frame clones and leaves out a portion. In the table there are under 300,000 clones, under 80% of which are singletons. The clonotype was recovered from a female donor in good health and CMV-seronegative. The sequencing sample was made of PBMCs.

Here the CDR3 DNA reads TGTGCCAGCTCACCTACCCGGGACTGGGTCGACGAGCAGTACTTC. Residues: CASSPTRDWVDEQYF. The rearrangement links TRBV18 to TRBJ2-5; a possible D gene is TRBD2 (6 bases). The assigned J gene may be wrong: the sequence end matches TRBJ2-7 better. The CDR3 is made up of 15 amino acids. Germline V gene data show CDR1 as KGHSH and CDR2 as LQKENI.